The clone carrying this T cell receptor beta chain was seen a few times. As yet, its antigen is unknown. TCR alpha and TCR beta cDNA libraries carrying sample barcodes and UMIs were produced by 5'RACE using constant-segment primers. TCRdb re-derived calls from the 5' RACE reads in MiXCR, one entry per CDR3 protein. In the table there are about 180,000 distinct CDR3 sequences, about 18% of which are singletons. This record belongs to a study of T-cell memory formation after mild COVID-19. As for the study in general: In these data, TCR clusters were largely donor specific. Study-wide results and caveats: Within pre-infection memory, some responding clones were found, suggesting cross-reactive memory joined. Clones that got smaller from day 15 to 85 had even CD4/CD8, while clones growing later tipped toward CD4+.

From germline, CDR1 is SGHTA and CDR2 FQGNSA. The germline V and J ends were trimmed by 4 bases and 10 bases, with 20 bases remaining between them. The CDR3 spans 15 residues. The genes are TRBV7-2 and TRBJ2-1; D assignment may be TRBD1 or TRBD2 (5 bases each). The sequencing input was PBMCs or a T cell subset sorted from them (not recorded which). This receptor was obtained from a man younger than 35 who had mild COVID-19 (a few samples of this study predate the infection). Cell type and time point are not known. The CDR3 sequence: CASSYAGTNAGEQFF. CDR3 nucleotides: TGTGCCAGCAGCTACGCCGGGACGAATGCCGGGGAGCAGTTCTTC.